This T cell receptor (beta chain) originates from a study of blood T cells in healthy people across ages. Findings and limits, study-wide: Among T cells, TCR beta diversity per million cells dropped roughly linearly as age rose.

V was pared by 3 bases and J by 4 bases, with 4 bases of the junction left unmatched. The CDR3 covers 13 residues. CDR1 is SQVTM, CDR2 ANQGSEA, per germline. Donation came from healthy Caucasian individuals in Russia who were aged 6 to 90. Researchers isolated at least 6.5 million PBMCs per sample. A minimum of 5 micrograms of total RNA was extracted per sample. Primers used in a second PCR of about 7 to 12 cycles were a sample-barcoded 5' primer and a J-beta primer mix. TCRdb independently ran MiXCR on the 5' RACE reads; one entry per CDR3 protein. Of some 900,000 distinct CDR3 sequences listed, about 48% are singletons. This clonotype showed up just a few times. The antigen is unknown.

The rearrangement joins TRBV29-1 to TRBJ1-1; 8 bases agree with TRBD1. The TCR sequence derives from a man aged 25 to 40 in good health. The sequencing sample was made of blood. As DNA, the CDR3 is TGCAGCGTTGACCAGGGGGCGACCACTGAAGCTTTCTTT. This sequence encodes CSVDQGATTEAFF.